The subject of this entry is one T cell receptor (beta chain). What it binds is unknown. A read error is possible here, since a much larger clone lies one base away. The source of the sample is a study of T cells in Graves' hyperthyroidism and ophthalmopathy. Findings and limits, study-wide: Blood also carried most thyroid clonotypes expanded above 0.001.

The CDR3 is made up of 15 amino acids. Germline V gene sequence: CDR1 SGHTA, CDR2 FQGTGA. TCR beta CDR3 region amplification was performed from RNA transcripts. The HTBI primer set was used in a first-round RT-PCR of the TCR CDR3. TCRdb re-derived calls from the multiplex PCR reads in MiXCR, one entry per CDR3 protein. The sample contains about 540,000 distinct CDR3 sequences, roughly 46% of which appear only once. The study defined stable Graves' hyperthyroidism as no ophthalmopathy progression within 18 months. Patients between 18 and 65 years old had hyperthyroidism, newly diagnosed and lasting under 2 months.

This chain links TRBV7-3 with TRBJ2-5; D possibly uses TRBD1 or TRBD2 (5 bases each). The sequenced sample consisted of peripheral blood or thyroid tissue (not recorded which). This clonotype was obtained from a woman younger than 30 with Graves' hyperthyroidism. In DNA, the CDR3 is TGTACCAGCAGCTTAAACTGGGGGTCCTGGGAGACCCAGTACTTC. This encodes CTSSLNWGSWETQYF. Using reference TRBV7-3 and TRBJ2-5 for the parts outside the CDR3, the full variable domain is GAGVSQTPSNKVTEKGKYVELRCDPISGHTALYWYRQSLGQGPEFLIYFQGTGAADDSGLPNDRFFAVRPEGSVSTLKIQRTERGDSAVYLCTSSLNWGSWETQYFGPGTRLLVL.